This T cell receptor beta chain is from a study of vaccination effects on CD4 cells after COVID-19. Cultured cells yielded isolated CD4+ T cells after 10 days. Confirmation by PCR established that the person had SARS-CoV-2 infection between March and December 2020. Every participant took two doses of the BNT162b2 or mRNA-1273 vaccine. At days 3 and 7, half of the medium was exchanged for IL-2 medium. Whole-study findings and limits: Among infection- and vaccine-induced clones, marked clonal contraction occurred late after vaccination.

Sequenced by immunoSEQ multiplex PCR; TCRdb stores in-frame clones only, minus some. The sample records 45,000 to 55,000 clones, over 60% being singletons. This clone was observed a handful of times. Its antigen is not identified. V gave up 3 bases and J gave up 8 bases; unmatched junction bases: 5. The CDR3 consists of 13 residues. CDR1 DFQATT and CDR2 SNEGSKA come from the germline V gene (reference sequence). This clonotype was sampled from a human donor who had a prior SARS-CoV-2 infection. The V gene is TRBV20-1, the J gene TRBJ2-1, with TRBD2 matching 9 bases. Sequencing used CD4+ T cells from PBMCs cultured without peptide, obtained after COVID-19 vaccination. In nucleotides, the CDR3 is TGCAGTGCTAGTGAGGGCGGGGGGGATGAGCAGTTCTTC. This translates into CSASEGGGDEQFF.